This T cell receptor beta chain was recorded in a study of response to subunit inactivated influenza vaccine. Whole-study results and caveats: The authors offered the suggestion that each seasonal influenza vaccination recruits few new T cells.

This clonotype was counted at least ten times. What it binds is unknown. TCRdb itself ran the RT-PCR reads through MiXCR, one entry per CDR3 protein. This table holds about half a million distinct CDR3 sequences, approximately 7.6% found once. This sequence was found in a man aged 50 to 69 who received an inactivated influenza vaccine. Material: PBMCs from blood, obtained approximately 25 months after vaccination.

For the CDR3, the DNA is TGCAGTGCCGGGACGCTAAAATCCTACAATGAGCAGTTCTTC. Translating it yields CSAGTLKSYNEQFF. The chain is built from TRBV20-1 and TRBJ2-1; D tentatively reads TRBD1 or TRBD2 (5 bases each). Germline CDR1 is DFQATT and CDR2 is SNEGSKA (reference sequence). The CDR3 is 14 amino acids. Trimming removed 6 bases from V and 1 base from J, with 13 bases in between.